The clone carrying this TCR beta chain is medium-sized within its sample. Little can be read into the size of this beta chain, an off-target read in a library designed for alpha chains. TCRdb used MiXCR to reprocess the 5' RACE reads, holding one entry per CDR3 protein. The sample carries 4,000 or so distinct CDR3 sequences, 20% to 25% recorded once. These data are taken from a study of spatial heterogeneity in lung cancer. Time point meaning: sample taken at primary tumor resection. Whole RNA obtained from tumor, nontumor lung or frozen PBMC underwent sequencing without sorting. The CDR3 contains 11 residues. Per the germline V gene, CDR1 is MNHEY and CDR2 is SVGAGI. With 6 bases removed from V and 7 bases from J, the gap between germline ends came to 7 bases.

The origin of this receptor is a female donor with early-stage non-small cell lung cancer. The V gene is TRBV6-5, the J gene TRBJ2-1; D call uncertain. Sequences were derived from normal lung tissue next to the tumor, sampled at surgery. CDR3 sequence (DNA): TGTGCCAGCAGCCACGGAAATGAGCAGTTCTTC. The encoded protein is CASSHGNEQFF.